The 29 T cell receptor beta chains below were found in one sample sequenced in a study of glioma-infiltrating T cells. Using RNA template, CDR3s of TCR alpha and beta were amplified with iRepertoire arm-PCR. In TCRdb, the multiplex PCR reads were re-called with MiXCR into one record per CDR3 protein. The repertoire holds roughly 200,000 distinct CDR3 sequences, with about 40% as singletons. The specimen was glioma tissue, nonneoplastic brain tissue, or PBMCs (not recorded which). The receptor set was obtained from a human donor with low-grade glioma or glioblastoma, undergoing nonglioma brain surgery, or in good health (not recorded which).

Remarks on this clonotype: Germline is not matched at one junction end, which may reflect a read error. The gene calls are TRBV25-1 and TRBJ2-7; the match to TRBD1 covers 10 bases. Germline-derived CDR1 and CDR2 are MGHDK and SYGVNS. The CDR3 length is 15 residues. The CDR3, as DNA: TGTGCCAGCAGTGTGGACAGGGGGAAACGGGACGACCAGTACTTC. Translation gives CASSVDRGKRDDQYF.

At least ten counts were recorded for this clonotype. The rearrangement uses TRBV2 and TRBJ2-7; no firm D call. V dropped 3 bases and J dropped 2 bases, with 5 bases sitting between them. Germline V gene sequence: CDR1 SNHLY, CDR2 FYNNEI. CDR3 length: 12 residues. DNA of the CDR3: TGTGCCAGCAGTGACCTAGCCTACGAGCAGTACTTC. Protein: CASSDLAYEQYF.

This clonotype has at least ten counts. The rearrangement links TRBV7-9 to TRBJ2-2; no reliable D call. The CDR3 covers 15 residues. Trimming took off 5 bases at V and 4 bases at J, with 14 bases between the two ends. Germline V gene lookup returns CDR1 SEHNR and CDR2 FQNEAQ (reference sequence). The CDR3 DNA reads TGTGCCAGCAGCCCCGAGACGTTCGGCACCGGGGAGCTGTTTTTT. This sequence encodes CASSPETFGTGELFF.

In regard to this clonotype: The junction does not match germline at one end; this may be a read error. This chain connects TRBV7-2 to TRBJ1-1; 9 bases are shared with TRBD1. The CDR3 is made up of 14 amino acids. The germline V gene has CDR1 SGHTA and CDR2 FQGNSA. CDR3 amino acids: CASSLQGADTEGFF. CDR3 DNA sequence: TGTGCCAGCAGTCTACAGGGGGCTGACACTGAAGGTTTCTTT.

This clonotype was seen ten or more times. The CDR3 sequence is CSVGYGDQETQYF. CDR3 DNA: TGCAGCGTTGGTTACGGGGACCAAGAGACCCAGTACTTC. The genes are TRBV29-1 and TRBJ2-5, with D tentatively TRBD2 (5 bases). Germline CDR1 SQVTM, CDR2 ANQGSEA. Trimming removed 4 bases from V and 0 bases from J, with 9 bases in between. CDR3 length equals 13 residues. Using reference TRBV29-1 and TRBJ2-5 for the parts outside the CDR3, the full variable domain is SAVISQKPSRDICQRGTSLTIQCQVDSQVTMMFWYRQQPGQSLTLIATANQGSEATYESGFVIDKFPISRPNLTFSTLTVSNMSPEDSSIYLCSVGYGDQETQYFGPGTRLLVL.

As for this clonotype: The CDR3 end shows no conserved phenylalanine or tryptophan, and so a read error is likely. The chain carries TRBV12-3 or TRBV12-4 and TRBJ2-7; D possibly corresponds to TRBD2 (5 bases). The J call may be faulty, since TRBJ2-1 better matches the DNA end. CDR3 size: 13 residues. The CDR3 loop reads CASIRTPNNEQFS. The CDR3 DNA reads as TGTGCCAGCATCCGGACTCCTAACAATGAGCAGTTCTCC.

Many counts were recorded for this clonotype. CDR3 loop: CASSPRRPLEQYF. In DNA form, the CDR3 reads TGTGCCAGCAGCCCCCGACGGCCTTTGGAGCAGTACTTC. The chain carries TRBV7-2 and TRBJ2-7; no clear D gene. The germline V gene encodes CDR1 SGHTA and CDR2 FQGNSA. The germline V and J ends were trimmed by 5 bases and 7 bases, with 15 bases remaining between them. The CDR3 is 13 amino acids.

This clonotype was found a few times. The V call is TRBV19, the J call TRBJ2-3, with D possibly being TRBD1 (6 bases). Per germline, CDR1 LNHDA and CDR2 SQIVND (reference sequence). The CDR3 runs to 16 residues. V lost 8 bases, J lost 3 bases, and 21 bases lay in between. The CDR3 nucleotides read TGTGCCAGTTCCCACGCTCCGGGACAATCAACAGATACGCAGTATTTT. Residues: CASSHAPGQSTDTQYF.

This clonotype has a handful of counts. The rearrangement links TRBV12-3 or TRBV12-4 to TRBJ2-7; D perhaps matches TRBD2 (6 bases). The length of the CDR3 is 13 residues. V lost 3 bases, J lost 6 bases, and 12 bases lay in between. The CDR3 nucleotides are TGTGCCAGCAGTTTTCTTGGGGGAGGCGAGCAGTACTTC. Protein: CASSFLGGGEQYF.

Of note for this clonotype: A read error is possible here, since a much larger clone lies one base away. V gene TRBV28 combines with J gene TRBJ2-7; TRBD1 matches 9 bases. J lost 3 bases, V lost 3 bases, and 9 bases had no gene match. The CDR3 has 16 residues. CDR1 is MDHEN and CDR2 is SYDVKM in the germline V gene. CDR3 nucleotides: TGTGCCAGCAGTTTTTACGGGACAGGGAAAGACTACGAGCAGTACTTC. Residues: CASSFYGTGKDYEQYF.

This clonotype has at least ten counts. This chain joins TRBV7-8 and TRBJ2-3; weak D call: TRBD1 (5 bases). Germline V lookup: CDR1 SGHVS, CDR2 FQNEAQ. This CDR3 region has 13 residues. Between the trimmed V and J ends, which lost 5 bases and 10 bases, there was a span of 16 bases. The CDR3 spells CASSTPGPDPQYF. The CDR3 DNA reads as TGTGCCAGCAGCACCCCAGGGCCGGATCCGCAGTATTTT.

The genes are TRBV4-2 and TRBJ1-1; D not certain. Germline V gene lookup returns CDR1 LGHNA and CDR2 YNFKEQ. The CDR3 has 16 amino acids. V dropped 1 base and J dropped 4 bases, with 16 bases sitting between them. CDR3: CASSQVQGNGVTEAFF. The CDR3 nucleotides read TGTGCCAGCAGCCAAGTCCAAGGCAATGGGGTCACTGAAGCTTTCTTT.

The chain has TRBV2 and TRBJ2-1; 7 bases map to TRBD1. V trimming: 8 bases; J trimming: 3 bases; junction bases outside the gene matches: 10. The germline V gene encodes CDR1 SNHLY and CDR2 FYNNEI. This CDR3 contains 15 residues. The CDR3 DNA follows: TGTGCCAGCTGTACAGGGGCTTCTGACTACAATGAGCAGTTCTTC. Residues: CASCTGASDYNEQFF.

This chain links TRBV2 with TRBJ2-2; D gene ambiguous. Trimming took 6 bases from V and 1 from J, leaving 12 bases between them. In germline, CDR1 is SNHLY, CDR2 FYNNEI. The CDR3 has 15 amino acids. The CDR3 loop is CASSERRLNTGELFF. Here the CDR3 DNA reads TGTGCCAGCAGCGAGAGACGTTTGAACACCGGGGAGCTGTTTTTT.

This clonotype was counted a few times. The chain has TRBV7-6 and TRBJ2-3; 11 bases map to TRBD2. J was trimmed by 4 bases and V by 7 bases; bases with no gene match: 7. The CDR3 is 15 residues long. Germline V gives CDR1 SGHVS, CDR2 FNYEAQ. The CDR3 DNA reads TGTGCCAGCACGCTACTAGCGGGAGAGTCAGATACGCAGTATTTT. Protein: CASTLLAGESDTQYF.

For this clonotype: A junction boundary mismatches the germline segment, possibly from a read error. For the CDR3, the DNA is TGCAGTGATTCCGGCCCGAAGACCGGGGAGCTGTTTTTT. It specifies CSDSGPKTGELFF. The chain recombines TRBV20-1 with TRBJ2-2; D is ambiguous. The germline CDR1 and CDR2 sequences are DFQATT and SNEGSKA (reference sequence). CDR3 size: 13 residues.

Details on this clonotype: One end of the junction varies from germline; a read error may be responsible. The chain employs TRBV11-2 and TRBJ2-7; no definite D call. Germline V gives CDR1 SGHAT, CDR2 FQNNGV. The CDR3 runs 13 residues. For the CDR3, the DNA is TGTGTCAGCAGCCAAAGTAGCAATCGGGAGCAGTACTTC. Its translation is CVSSQSSNREQYF.

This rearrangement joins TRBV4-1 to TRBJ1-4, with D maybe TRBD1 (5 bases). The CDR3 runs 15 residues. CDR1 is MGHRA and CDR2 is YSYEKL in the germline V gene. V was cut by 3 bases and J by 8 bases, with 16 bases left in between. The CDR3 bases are TGCGCCAGCAGCCACAACACAGGTGGAGGGGAAAAACTGTTTTTT. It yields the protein CASSHNTGGGEKLFF.

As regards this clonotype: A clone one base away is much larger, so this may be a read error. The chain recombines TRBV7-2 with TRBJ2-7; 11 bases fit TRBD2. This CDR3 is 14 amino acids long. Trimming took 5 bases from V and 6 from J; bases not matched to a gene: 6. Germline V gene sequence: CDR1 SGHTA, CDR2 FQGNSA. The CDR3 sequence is CASSQTSGIAEQYF. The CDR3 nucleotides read TGTGCCAGCAGCCAGACTAGCGGGATTGCCGAGCAGTACTTC.

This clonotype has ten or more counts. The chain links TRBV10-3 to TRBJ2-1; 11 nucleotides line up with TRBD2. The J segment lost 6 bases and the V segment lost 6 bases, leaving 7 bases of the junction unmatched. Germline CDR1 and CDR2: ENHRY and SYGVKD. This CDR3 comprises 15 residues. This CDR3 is CAIRKLAGVVNEQFF. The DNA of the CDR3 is TGTGCCATCAGAAAACTAGCGGGAGTTGTCAATGAGCAGTTCTTC.

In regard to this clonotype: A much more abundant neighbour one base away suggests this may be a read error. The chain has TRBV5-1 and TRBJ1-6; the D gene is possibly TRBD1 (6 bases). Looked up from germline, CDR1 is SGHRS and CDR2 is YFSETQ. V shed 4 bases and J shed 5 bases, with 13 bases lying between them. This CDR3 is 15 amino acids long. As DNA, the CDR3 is TGCGCCAGCAGCGCCGACAGGCAGAATAATTCACCCCTCCACTTT. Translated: CASSADRQNNSPLHF.

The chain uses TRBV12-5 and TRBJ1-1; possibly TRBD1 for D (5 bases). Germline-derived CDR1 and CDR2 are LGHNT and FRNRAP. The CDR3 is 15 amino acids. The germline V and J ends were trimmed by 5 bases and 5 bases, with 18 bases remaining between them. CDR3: CASGPNFRVRTEAFF. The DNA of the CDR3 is TGTGCTAGTGGTCCGAACTTCAGGGTGAGGACTGAAGCTTTCTTT.

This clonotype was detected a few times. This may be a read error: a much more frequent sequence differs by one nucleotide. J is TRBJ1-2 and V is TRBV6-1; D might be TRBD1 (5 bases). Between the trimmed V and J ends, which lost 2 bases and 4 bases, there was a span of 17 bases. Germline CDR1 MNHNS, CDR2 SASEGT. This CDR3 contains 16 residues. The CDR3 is CASSESEIKGFYGYTF. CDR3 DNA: TGTGCCAGCAGTGAATCGGAAATAAAGGGGTTCTATGGCTACACCTTC.

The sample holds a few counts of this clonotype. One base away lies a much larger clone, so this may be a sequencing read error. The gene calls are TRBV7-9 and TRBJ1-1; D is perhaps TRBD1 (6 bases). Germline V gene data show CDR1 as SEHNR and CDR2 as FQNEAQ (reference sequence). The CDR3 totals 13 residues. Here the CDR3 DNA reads TGTGCCAGCAGCTTACAGGGGAACACTAAAGCTTTCTTT. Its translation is CASSLQGNTKAFF.

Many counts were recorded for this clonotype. This CDR3 reads CSAVGEGQFF. The CDR3 DNA sequence: TGCAGTGCCGTAGGCGAAGGGCAGTTCTTC. This chain connects TRBV20-1 to TRBJ2-1; no definite D call. The CDR3 has 10 residues. Per germline, CDR1 DFQATT and CDR2 SNEGSKA (reference sequence). Trimming shortened V by 6 bases and J by 12 bases, and 12 bases separated the two germline ends.

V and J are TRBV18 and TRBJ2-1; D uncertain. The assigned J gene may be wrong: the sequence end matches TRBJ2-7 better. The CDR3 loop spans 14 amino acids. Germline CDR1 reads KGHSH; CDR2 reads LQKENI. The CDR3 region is CASSLSAQNDEQYF. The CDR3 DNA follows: TGTGCCAGCTCACTTAGTGCACAGAACGACGAGCAGTACTTC.

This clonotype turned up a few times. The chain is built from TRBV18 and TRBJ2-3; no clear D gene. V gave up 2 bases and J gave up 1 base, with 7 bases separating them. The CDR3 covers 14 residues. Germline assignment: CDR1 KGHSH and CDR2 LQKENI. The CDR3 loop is CASSPDDGTDTQYF. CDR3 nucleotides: TGTGCCAGCTCACCAGACGACGGCACAGATACGCAGTATTTT. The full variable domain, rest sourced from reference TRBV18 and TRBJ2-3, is NAGVMQNPRHLVRRRGQEARLRCSPMKGHSHVYWYRQLPEEGLKFMVYLQKENIIDESGMPKERFSAEFPKEGPSILRIQQVVRGDSAAYFCASSPDDGTDTQYFGPGTRLTVL.

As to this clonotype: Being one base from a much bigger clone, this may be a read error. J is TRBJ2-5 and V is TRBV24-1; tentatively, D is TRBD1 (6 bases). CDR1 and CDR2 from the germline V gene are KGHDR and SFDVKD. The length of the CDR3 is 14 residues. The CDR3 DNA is TGTGCCACCAGTGATTGGACAGCTCAAGAGACCGAGTACTTC. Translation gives CATSDWTAQETEYF.

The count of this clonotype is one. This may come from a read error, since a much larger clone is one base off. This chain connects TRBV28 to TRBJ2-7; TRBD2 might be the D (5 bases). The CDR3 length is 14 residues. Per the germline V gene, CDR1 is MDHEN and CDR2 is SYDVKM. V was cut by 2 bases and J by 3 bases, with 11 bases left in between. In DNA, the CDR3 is TGTGCCAGCAGTTTAACGGGATTTCTCTACGAGCAGTACTTC. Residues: CASSLTGFLYEQYF.